Following are 12 T cell receptor beta chains from one sample sequenced in a study of tumor-infiltrating lymphocytes in primary liver carcinoma. TCR beta cDNA was made from 450 to 500 ng total RNA with a constant-region primer. Three nested multiplex PCR rounds, a slightly modified ARM-PCR, produced the libraries for TCR beta. Two initial PCR rounds of approximately 10 cycles each paired TRBV1-TRBV30 forward primers with a C-beta reverse primer. MiXCR, applied by TCRdb to the multiplex PCR reads, yields one record per CDR3 protein. The repertoire holds 25,000 to 35,000 distinct CDR3 sequences, with over 65% as singletons. RNA and DNA were co-extracted from about 20-30 mg of unsorted bulk tissue. Sequenced sample: liver tumor tissue from sampling region 5. Subset noted: tumor region T5, tumor centre. The receptor set was obtained from a middle-aged man with primary liver carcinoma and hepatitis B virus infection.

Notes on this clonotype: This clone may be a read error of a much larger clone one base away. The chain employs TRBV6-4 and TRBJ1-2, with 7 bases that match TRBD1. Germline lookup yields CDR1 MRHNA and CDR2 SNTAGT. The CDR3 covers 13 residues. Germline trimming cut 10 bases from V and 4 bases from J; bases unmatched to any gene: 9. Written as DNA, the CDR3 is TGTGCCAACAGCACAGGGGAAGGCTATGGCTACACCTTC. It codes for CANSTGEGYGYTF.

About this clonotype: The germline gene is not matched at one end of the junction; a read error may be the cause. This chain joins TRBV10-3 and TRBJ2-7; D is perhaps TRBD1 or TRBD2 (5 bases each). Germline lookup yields CDR1 ENHRY and CDR2 SYGVKD. This CDR3 region has 14 residues. CDR3 protein: CVISFGIGAYEQYF. In DNA, the CDR3 is TGTGTCATCAGTTTCGGGATAGGGGCCTACGAGCAGTACTTC.

On this clonotype itself: The junction shows a germline mismatch at one end, possibly a read error. The rearrangement uses TRBV4-2 and TRBJ1-2; D might be TRBD1 (6 bases). There are 15 residues in the CDR3. Looked up from germline, CDR1 is LGHNA and CDR2 is YNFKEQ. In DNA, the CDR3 is TGTGCCAGAAGCCAAGATATGGGCAGGGGTGATGGCTACACATTC. Its translation: CARSQDMGRGDGYTF.

In regard to this clonotype: A read error may produce the germline difference seen at one junction end. The chain uses TRBV6-5 and TRBJ2-5; no definite D call. The CDR3 totals 13 residues. Germline CDR1 MNHEY, CDR2 SVGAGI. The CDR3 reads CVSRWAPLETQYF. CDR3 nucleotide sequence: TGTGTCAGCAGGTGGGCCCCCCTGGAGACCCAGTACTTC.

As for this clonotype: The conserved phenylalanine or tryptophan normally closing the CDR3 is absent here, so this likely arose from a read error. The chain couples TRBV6-2 or TRBV6-3 to TRBJ2-1; D unclear. Trimming cost V 10 bases and J 10 bases, with 14 bases left between them. The CDR3 has 11 residues. Germline V gene data show CDR1 as MNHEY and CDR2 as SVGEGT. The CDR3 spells CATGPWSEQFV. The CDR3 DNA sequence: TGTGCCACTGGCCCATGGTCAGAGCAGTTCGTC.

Concerning this clonotype itself: The final CDR3 position lacks the conserved phenylalanine or tryptophan, pointing to a likely read error. The chain employs TRBV7-9 and TRBJ2-1; 12 bases are shared with TRBD2. The CDR3 is 16 amino acids. The V gene's germline CDR1 is SEHNR and CDR2 FQNEAQ (reference sequence). CDR3 DNA sequence: TGTGCCAGCAGTTCCCTAGCGGGAGGGCCCTACAGTGAGCAGTTCTAC. It encodes CASSSLAGGPYSEQFY.

Note on this clonotype: One end of the junction is discordant with germline, which a read error may explain. The rearrangement uses TRBV5-6 and TRBJ2-2; 10 bases match TRBD1. In germline, CDR1 is SGHDT, CDR2 YYEEEE. The CDR3 covers 15 residues. The CDR3 loop is CASGPGTGVTWELFF. The CDR3 coding sequence is TGCGCCAGCGGTCCCGGGACAGGGGTCACCTGGGAGCTGTTTTTT.

As to this clonotype: The junction departs from germline at one end; a sequencing error may be responsible. The chain links TRBV6-2 or TRBV6-3 to TRBJ1-5, with D possibly TRBD1 on 5 matching bases. Germline CDR1 is MNHEY and CDR2 is SVGEGT. The CDR3 extends over 15 amino acids. The CDR3 reads CVSISRVGVNQPQHF. The DNA for the CDR3 is TGTGTCAGCATTTCCAGGGTAGGGGTCAATCAGCCCCAGCATTTT.

Concerning this clonotype: One end of the junction varies from germline; a read error may be responsible. This chain uses TRBV11-1 with TRBJ2-5, with unresolved D. The CDR3 is made up of 14 amino acids. Germline V gene sequence: CDR1 SGHAT, CDR2 FQDESV (reference sequence). CDR3 loop: CTSSCNRWQETQYF. CDR3 DNA: TGTACCAGCAGCTGTAACCGGTGGCAGGAGACCCAGTACTTC.

With regard to this clonotype: The junction does not match germline at one end; this may be a read error. The chain combines TRBV29-1 with TRBJ1-2, with D unclear. CDR1 and CDR2 from the germline V gene are SQVTM and ANQGSEA. This CDR3 spans 13 amino acids. The CDR3 here is CSVVLTQNYGYIF. CDR3 bases: TGCAGCGTTGTTCTGACCCAAAACTATGGCTACATCTTC.

The chain recombines TRBV7-9 with TRBJ2-5, with a weak D call TRBD2 (5 bases). Trimming left V 5 bases short and J 2 bases short, with 15 bases between. The V gene's germline CDR1 is SEHNR and CDR2 FQNEAQ (reference sequence). The CDR3 covers 15 residues. CDR3 bases: TGTGCCAGCAGCACATGGGGAGATACGCAAGAGACCCAGTACTTC. Amino acids: CASSTWGDTQETQYF.

Notes on this clonotype: A much bigger clone sits one base away, suggesting this may be a read error. The final CDR3 position lacks the conserved phenylalanine or tryptophan, pointing to a likely read error. The rearrangement uses TRBV10-1 and TRBJ2-2; 8 bases are a match to TRBD1. The CDR3 consists of 16 residues. Germline-derived CDR1 and CDR2 are WNHNN and SYGVQD (reference sequence). Written as DNA, the CDR3 is TGCGCCAGCAGTGAGCGGACAGGGACGCCGGCCGGGAAGCTGTTTTCT. Its translation: CASSERTGTPAGKLFS.